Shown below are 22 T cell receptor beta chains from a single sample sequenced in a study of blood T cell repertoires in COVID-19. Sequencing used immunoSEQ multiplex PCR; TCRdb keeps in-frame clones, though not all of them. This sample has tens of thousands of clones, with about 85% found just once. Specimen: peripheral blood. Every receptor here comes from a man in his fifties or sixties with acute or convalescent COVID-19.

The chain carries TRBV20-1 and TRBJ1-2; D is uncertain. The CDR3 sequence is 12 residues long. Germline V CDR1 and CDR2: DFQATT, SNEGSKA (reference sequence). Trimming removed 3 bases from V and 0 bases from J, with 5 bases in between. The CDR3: CSASGANYGYTF. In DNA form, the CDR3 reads TGCAGTGCTAGTGGCGCTAACTATGGCTACACCTTC.

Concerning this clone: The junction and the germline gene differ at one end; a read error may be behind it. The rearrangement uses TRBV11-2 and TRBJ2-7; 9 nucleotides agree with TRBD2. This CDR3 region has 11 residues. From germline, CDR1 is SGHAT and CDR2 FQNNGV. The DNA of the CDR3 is TGTGCCAGCAGCTTAGTGGGCGGGAGGGAGTTC. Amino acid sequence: CASSLVGGREF.

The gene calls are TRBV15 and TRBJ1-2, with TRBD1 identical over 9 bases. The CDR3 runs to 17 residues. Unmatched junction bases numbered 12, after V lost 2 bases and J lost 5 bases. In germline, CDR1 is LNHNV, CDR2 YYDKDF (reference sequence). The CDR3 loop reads CATSRILPGTGSYGYTF. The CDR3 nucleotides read TGTGCCACCAGCAGAATCCTACCCGGGACAGGGTCATATGGCTACACCTTC. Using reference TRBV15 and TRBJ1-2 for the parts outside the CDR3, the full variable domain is DAMVIQNPRYQVTQFGKPVTLSCSQTLNHNVMYWYQQKSSQAPKLLFHYYDKDFNNEADTPDNFQSRRPNTSFCFLDIRSPGLGDTAMYLCATSRILPGTGSYGYTFGSGTRLTVV.

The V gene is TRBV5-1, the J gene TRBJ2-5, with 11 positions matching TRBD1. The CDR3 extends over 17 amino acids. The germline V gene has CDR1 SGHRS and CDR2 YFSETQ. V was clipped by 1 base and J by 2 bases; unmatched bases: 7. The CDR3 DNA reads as TGCGCCAGCAGCTTGAAAGGGACAGGGGGGATTCAAGAGACCCAGTACTTC. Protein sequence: CASSLKGTGGIQETQYF.

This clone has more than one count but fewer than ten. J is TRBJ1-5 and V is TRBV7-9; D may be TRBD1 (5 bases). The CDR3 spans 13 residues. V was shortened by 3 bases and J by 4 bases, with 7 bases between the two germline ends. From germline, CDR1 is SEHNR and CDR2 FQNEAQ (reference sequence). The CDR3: CASSFRGNQPQHF. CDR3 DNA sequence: TGTGCCAGCAGCTTCCGGGGGAATCAGCCCCAGCATTTT.

In nucleotides, the CDR3 is TGTGCCAGCAGCGTAGCGGGAGGGGGCACCGGGGAGCTGTTTTTT. Translation: CASSVAGGGTGELFF. V and J are TRBV9 and TRBJ2-2; 8 bases match TRBD2. CDR1 is SGDLS and CDR2 is YYNGEE in the germline V gene. The CDR3 covers 15 residues. J was trimmed by 4 bases and V by 0 bases; bases with no gene match: 2.

The CDR3 DNA sequence: TGCGCCAGCGGACTAGCGGGAGGCACAGATACGCAGTATTTT. As protein: CASGLAGGTDTQYF. This chain links TRBV5-1 with TRBJ2-3; the match to TRBD2 covers 13 bases. The CDR3 contains 14 residues. V dropped 7 bases and J dropped 1; count of bases not matched to a gene: 0. From germline, CDR1 is SGHRS and CDR2 YFSETQ.

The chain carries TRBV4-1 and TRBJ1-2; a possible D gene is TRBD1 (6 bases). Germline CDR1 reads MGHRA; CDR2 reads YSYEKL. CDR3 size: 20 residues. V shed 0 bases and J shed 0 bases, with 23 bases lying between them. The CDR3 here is CASSQDARGNHLSSNYGYTF. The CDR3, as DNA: TGCGCCAGCAGCCAAGATGCCAGGGGAAATCACCTCTCTTCTAACTATGGCTACACCTTC.

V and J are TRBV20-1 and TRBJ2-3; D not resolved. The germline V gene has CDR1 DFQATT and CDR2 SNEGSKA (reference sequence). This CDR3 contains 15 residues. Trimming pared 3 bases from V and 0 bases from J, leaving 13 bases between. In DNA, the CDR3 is TGCAGTGCTAGTCCCCCCACTGCTAGCACAGATACGCAGTATTTT. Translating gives CSASPPTASTDTQYF.

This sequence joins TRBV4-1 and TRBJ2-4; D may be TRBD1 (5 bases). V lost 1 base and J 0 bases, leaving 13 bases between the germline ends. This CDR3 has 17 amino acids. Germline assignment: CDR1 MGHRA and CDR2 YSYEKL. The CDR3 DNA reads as TGCGCCAGCAGCCAAGGAAGACAGAGTCTAGCCAAAAACATTCAGTACTTC. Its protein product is CASSQGRQSLAKNIQYF.

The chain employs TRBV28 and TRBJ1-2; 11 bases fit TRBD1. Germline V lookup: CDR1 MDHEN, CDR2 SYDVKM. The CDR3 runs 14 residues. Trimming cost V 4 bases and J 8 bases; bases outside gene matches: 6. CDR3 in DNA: TGTGCCAGCAGTTGGGGACAGGGGGTGCGGGGCTACACCTTC. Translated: CASSWGQGVRGYTF.

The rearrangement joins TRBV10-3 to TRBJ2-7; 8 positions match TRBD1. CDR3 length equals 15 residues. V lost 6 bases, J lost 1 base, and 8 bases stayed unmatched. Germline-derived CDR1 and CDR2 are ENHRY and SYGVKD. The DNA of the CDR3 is TGTGCCATCAGGCCCGGGACAGGCCCATCCTACGAGCAGTACTTC. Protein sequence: CAIRPGTGPSYEQYF.

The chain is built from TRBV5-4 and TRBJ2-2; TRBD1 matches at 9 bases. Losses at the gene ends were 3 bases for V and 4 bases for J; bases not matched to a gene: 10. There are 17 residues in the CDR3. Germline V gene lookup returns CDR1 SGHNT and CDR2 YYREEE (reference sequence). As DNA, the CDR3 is TGTGCCAGCAGCTCGGGACAGGGAGAACTAAGCACCGGGGAGCTGTTTTTT. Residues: CASSSGQGELSTGELFF.

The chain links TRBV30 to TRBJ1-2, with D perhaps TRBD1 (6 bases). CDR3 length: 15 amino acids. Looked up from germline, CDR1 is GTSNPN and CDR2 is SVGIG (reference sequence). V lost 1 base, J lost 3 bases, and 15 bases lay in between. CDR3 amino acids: CAWSDPTGPYYGYTF. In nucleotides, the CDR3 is TGTGCCTGGAGTGACCCGACAGGACCCTACTATGGCTACACCTTC.

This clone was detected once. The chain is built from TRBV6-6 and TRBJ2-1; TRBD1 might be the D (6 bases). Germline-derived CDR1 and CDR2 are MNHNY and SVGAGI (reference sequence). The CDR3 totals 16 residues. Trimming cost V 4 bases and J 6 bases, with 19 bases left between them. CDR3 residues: CASSWQVGAEGNEQFF. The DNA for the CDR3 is TGTGCCAGCAGTTGGCAGGTGGGGGCAGAAGGCAATGAGCAGTTCTTC.

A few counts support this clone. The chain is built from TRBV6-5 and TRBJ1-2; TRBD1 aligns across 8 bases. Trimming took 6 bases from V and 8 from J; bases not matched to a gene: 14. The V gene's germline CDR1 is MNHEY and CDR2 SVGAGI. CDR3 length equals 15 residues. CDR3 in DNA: TGTGCCAGCAGGACTCCTCGGACAGGGCAGGTCGGCTACACCTTC. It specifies CASRTPRTGQVGYTF.

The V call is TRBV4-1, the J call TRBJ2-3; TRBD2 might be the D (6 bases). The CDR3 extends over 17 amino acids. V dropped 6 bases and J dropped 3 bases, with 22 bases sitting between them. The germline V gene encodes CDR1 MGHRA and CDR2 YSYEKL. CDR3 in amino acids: CASSFSWGVGKTDTQYF. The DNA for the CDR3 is TGCGCCAGCAGTTTTTCTTGGGGGGTGGGAAAGACAGATACGCAGTATTTT.

CDR3 residues: CASSLGRDYEQYF. The CDR3 DNA is TGTGCCAGCAGTTTAGGCAGGGACTACGAGCAGTACTTC. The rearrangement joins TRBV12-3 or TRBV12-4 to TRBJ2-7, with D perhaps matching TRBD1 (5 bases). V gave up 1 base and J gave up 3 bases, with 7 bases separating them. The CDR3 length is 13 residues.

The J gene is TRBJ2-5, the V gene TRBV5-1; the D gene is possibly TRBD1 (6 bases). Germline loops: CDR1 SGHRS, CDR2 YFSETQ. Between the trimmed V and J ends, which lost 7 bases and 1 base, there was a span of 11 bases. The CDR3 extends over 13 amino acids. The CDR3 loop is CASGRGSQETQYF. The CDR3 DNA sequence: TGCGCCAGCGGTAGGGGGAGCCAAGAGACCCAGTACTTC.

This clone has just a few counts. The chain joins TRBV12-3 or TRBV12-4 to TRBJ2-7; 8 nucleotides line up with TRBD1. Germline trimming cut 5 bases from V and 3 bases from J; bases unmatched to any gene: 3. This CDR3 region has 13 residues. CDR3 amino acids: CASSKDRVYEQYF. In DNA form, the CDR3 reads TGTGCCAGCAGTAAGGACAGGGTCTACGAGCAGTACTTC.

DNA for the CDR3: TGTGCCAGCAGCTTCGCACCGGGACTAGCGGGGGTCCGGAAAGGCAATGAGCAGTTCTTC. The encoded protein is CASSFAPGLAGVRKGNEQFF. V is TRBV5-4 and J is TRBJ2-1; TRBD2 matches at 14 bases. The CDR3 sequence is 20 residues long. The J segment lost 6 bases and the V segment lost 2 bases, leaving 16 bases of the junction unmatched. Germline CDR1 SGHNT, CDR2 YYREEE (reference sequence).

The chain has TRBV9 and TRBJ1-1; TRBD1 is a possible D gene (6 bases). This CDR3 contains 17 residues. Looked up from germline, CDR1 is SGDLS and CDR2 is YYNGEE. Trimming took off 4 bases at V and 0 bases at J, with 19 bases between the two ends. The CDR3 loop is CASSPRPRGLMNTEAFF. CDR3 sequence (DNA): TGTGCCAGCAGCCCCCGTCCCAGGGGACTAATGAACACTGAAGCTTTCTTT.